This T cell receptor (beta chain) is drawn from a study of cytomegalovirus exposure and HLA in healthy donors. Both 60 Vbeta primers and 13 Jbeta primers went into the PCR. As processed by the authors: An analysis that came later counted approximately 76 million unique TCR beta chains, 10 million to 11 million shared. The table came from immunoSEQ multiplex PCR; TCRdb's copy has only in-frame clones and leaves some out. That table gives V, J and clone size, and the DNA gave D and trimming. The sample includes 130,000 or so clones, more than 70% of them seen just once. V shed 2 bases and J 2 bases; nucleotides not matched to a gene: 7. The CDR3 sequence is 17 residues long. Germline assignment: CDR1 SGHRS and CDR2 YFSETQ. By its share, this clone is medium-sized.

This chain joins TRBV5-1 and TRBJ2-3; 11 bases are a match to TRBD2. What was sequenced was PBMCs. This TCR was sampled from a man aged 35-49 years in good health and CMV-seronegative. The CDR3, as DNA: TGCGCCAGCAGCTTCGAACTAGCGGGGGTGCTCACAGATACGCAGTATTTT. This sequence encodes CASSFELAGVLTDTQYF.